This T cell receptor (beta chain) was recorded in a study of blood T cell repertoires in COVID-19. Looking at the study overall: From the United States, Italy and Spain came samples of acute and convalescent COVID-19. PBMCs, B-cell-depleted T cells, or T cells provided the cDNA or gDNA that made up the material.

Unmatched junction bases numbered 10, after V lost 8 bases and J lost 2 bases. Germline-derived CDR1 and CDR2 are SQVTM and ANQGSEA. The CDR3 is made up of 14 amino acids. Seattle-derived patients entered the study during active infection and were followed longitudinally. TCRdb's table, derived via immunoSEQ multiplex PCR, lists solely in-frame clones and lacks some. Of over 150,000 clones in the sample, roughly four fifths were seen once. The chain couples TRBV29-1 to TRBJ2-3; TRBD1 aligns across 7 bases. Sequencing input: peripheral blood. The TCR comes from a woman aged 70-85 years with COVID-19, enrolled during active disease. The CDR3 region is CSLLIGGVTDTQYF. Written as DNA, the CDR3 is TGCAGCCTCCTAATAGGGGGCGTCACAGATACGCAGTATTTT.